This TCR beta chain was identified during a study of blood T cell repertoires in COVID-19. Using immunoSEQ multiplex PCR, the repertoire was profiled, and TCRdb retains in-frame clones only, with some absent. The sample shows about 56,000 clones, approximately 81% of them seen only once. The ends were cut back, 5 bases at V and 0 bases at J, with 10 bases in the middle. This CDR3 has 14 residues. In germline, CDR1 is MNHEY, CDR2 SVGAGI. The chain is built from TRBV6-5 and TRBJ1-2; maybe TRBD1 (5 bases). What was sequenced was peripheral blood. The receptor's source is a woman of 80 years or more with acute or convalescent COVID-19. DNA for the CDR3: TGTGCCAGCAGTCTACAGGCTACTAACTATGGCTACACCTTC. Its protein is CASSLQATNYGYTF.